This T cell receptor beta chain came from a study of T-cell reconstitution after alpha-beta-depleted transplantation in children. A few counts support this clonotype. Its antigen is not known. Unique molecular identifiers tagged the TCRbeta library. MiXCR, run by TCRdb on the PCR reads, gives a single entry per CDR3 protein. The data contain about 980,000 distinct CDR3 sequences, about 31% of them singletons. V trimming: 4 bases; J trimming: 2 bases; junction bases outside the gene matches: 7. Per the germline V gene, CDR1 is MNHNS and CDR2 is SASEGT. The CDR3 is made up of 16 amino acids. Study results and limitations: Expanded graft clones numbering several hundred reportedly gave rise to alpha-beta T cells about two months after transplant. Newly produced T cells mostly accounted for T-cell counts and diversity one year post-transplant.

This receptor was taken from a boy under two years old who had a stem cell transplant for SCID, so the T cells may come from the graft donor. The source material was PBMCs, mostly from graft donor cells, sampled 360 days after TCRalphabeta/CD19-depleted stem cell transplant. The V call is TRBV6-1, the J call TRBJ1-2; the match to TRBD1 covers 10 bases. The CDR3 coding sequence is TGTGCCAGCAGTGCACGGGACAGGGGCCCGAACTATGGCTACACCTTC. Translation: CASSARDRGPNYGYTF.